A selection of T cell receptor beta chains follows, all from one sample in a study of blood T cell repertoires in COVID-19. Clones were read by immunoSEQ multiplex PCR, and TCRdb kept only the in-frame ones, dropping some. The top ten hold 20% of the sample, which has roughly 14,000 clones, 73% seen once. The sequenced sample was peripheral blood. All receptors derive from a boy aged 2 to 9 with active or convalescent COVID-19. Both conserved end residues are part of each CDR3. The D gene is left open where the match is weak. Size tells how often a clone was seen (once, few, many) or the class of an expanded clone, and some rows leave it out.

clone size: few; V gene: TRBV2; J gene: TRBJ2-1; D gene: .; CDR3 protein: CAEMGGVLNNEQFF; CDR3 DNA: TGTGCCGAAATGGGCGGGGTCCTCAACAATGAGCAGTTCTTC
clone size: .; V gene: TRBV6-5; J gene: TRBJ2-1; D gene: TRBD2; CDR3 protein: CANRASGRNNEQFF; CDR3 DNA: TGTGCGAACCGGGCTAGCGGGAGGAACAATGAGCAGTTCTTC
clone size: once; V gene: TRBV19; J gene: TRBJ1-2; D gene: TRBD1; CDR3 protein: CASSPRTGGQVYGYTF; CDR3 DNA: TGTGCCAGTAGTCCGCGGACAGGGGGGCAAGTATATGGCTACACCTTC
clone size: .; V gene: TRBV15; J gene: TRBJ1-6; D gene: .; CDR3 protein: CATSRDRGEWSPLHF; CDR3 DNA: TGTGCCACCAGCAGAGACAGGGGAGAGTGGTCACCCCTCCACTTT
clone size: .; V gene: TRBV12-3/TRBV12-4; J gene: TRBJ2-7; D gene: .; CDR3 protein: CASSLAALEQYF; CDR3 DNA: TGTGCCAGCAGTTTAGCGGCCCTCGAGCAGTACTTC
clone size: once; V gene: TRBV11-3; J gene: TRBJ2-2; D gene: .; CDR3 protein: CASSFRTGSTGELFF; CDR3 DNA: TGTGCCAGCAGCTTTCGAACAGGGAGCACCGGGGAGCTGTTTTTT
clone size: .; V gene: TRBV15; J gene: TRBJ1-3; D gene: .; CDR3 protein: CATSTRATGNTIYF; CDR3 DNA: TGTGCCACCAGCACGCGGGCCACTGGAAACACCATATATTTT
clone size: .; V gene: TRBV6-5; J gene: TRBJ2-7; D gene: TRBD2; CDR3 protein: CASRPPGTSFYEQYF; CDR3 DNA: TGTGCCAGCAGACCTCCCGGGACTAGCTTCTACGAGCAGTACTTC
clone size: few; V gene: TRBV30; J gene: TRBJ2-3; D gene: .; CDR3 protein: CAWSVRSPPDTQYF; CDR3 DNA: TGTGCCTGGAGTGTGAGATCACCACCGGATACGCAGTATTTT
clone size: .; V gene: TRBV6-5; J gene: TRBJ2-5; D gene: TRBD2; CDR3 protein: CASSYSLAGGQETQYF; CDR3 DNA: TGTGCCAGCAGTTACTCACTAGCGGGGGGGCAAGAGACCCAGTACTTC
clone size: .; V gene: TRBV7-9; J gene: TRBJ2-7; D gene: TRBD2; CDR3 protein: CASSLYGRSSYEQYF; CDR3 DNA: TGTGCCAGCAGCTTATACGGGAGGAGCTCCTACGAGCAGTACTTC
clone size: .; V gene: TRBV27; J gene: TRBJ1-2; D gene: .; CDR3 protein: CASSLSQGRGTYGYTF; CDR3 DNA: TGTGCCAGCAGTTTATCCCAGGGAAGGGGGACCTATGGCTACACCTTC
clone size: .; V gene: TRBV6-1; J gene: TRBJ2-3; D gene: .; CDR3 protein: CASSDGWSGSTDTQYF; CDR3 DNA: TGTGCCAGCAGTGATGGGTGGAGCGGTTCCACAGATACGCAGTATTTT
clone size: once; V gene: TRBV27; J gene: TRBJ1-5; D gene: .; CDR3 protein: CASSFRGAGQPQHF; CDR3 DNA: TGTGCCAGCAGTTTTCGGGGGGCAGGGCAGCCCCAGCATTTT
clone size: few; V gene: TRBV5-1; J gene: TRBJ2-1; D gene: TRBD2; CDR3 protein: CASSFAPEREGKFF; CDR3 DNA: TGCGCCAGCAGCTTCGCGCCTGAGCGGGAGGGCAAGTTCTTC
clone size: .; V gene: TRBV28; J gene: TRBJ2-7; D gene: TRBD2; CDR3 protein: CASSLLAGLGEQYF; CDR3 DNA: TGTGCCAGCAGCCTACTAGCGGGGCTGGGCGAGCAGTACTTC
clone size: .; V gene: TRBV4-2; J gene: TRBJ1-1; D gene: .; CDR3 protein: CASSDFGGEGTEAFF; CDR3 DNA: TGTGCCAGCAGTGACTTCGGAGGAGAGGGCACTGAAGCTTTCTTT
clone size: .; V gene: TRBV5-4; J gene: TRBJ2-3; D gene: .; CDR3 protein: CASSRISGVRTDTQYF; CDR3 DNA: TGTGCCAGCAGTCGAATCTCAGGGGTCCGCACAGATACGCAGTATTTT
clone size: .; V gene: TRBV7-9; J gene: TRBJ1-1; D gene: .; CDR3 protein: CASSQRPINTEAFF; CDR3 DNA: TGTGCCAGCAGCCAGAGGCCGATCAACACTGAAGCTTTCTTT
clone size: once; V gene: TRBV28; J gene: TRBJ2-7; D gene: .; CDR3 protein: CASSEDSGSYEQYF; CDR3 DNA: TGTGCCAGCAGTGAGGACAGCGGCTCCTACGAGCAGTACTTC
clone size: .; V gene: TRBV4-1; J gene: TRBJ1-1; D gene: TRBD1; CDR3 protein: CASSDLGGRTEAFF; CDR3 DNA: TGCGCCAGCAGCGATCTAGGGGGCCGGACTGAAGCTTTCTTT
clone size: .; V gene: TRBV28; J gene: TRBJ2-1; D gene: .; CDR3 protein: CASSPTGNSYNEQFF; CDR3 DNA: TGTGCCAGCAGCCCTACAGGAAACTCCTACAATGAGCAGTTCTTC
clone size: .; V gene: TRBV6-5; J gene: TRBJ2-3; D gene: TRBD1; CDR3 protein: CASSRRTGVRDTQYF; CDR3 DNA: TGTGCCAGCAGCCGACGGACAGGAGTAAGGGATACGCAGTATTTT
clone size: .; V gene: TRBV28; J gene: TRBJ1-5; D gene: TRBD1; CDR3 protein: CASSLGTGGGNQPQHF; CDR3 DNA: TGTGCCAGCAGTTTGGGGACAGGGGGCGGCAATCAGCCCCAGCATTTT
clone size: .; V gene: TRBV19; J gene: TRBJ2-3; D gene: .; CDR3 protein: CASSIPGGTDTQYF; CDR3 DNA: TGTGCCAGTAGTATCCCAGGGGGCACAGATACGCAGTATTTT
clone size: .; V gene: TRBV19; J gene: TRBJ1-3; D gene: TRBD1; CDR3 protein: CASSIAGTARSGNTIYF; CDR3 DNA: TGTGCCAGTAGTATAGCTGGGACAGCTAGATCTGGAAACACCATATATTTT
clone size: .; V gene: TRBV2; J gene: TRBJ1-2; D gene: .; CDR3 protein: CASTKTAGAVGGYTF; CDR3 DNA: TGTGCCAGCACCAAAACCGCGGGAGCTGTAGGTGGCTACACCTTC
clone size: .; V gene: TRBV7-2; J gene: TRBJ1-5; D gene: TRBD1; CDR3 protein: CASSLQGTGNQPQHF; CDR3 DNA: TGTGCCAGCAGCCTACAGGGGACGGGCAATCAGCCCCAGCATTTT
clone size: .; V gene: TRBV9; J gene: TRBJ2-5; D gene: TRBD1; CDR3 protein: CASSLKSFGTGVYQETQYF; CDR3 DNA: TGTGCCAGCAGCCTTAAATCATTTGGGACAGGGGTGTACCAAGAGACCCAGTACTTC
clone size: .; V gene: TRBV6-5; J gene: TRBJ1-5; D gene: TRBD1; CDR3 protein: CASSKTGALDQPQHF; CDR3 DNA: TGTGCCAGCAGCAAGACAGGGGCGTTGGATCAGCCCCAGCATTTT
clone size: .; V gene: TRBV10-2; J gene: TRBJ2-1; D gene: .; CDR3 protein: CASGGEEVAYNEQFF; CDR3 DNA: TGCGCCAGCGGCGGGGAGGAAGTGGCCTACAATGAGCAGTTCTTC
clone size: few; V gene: TRBV10-3; J gene: TRBJ2-1; D gene: .; CDR3 protein: CAISERNEQFF; CDR3 DNA: TGTGCCATCAGTGAGCGTAATGAGCAGTTCTTC
clone size: few; V gene: TRBV6-5; J gene: TRBJ2-7; D gene: .; CDR3 protein: CASGPTGFYEQYF; CDR3 DNA: TGTGCCAGCGGCCCCACAGGGTTCTACGAGCAGTACTTC
clone size: .; V gene: TRBV5-1; J gene: TRBJ1-5; D gene: TRBD1; CDR3 protein: CASSPGTGGDQPQHF; CDR3 DNA: TGCGCCAGCAGCCCCGGGACAGGGGGCGATCAGCCCCAGCATTTT
clone size: few; V gene: TRBV2; J gene: TRBJ1-4; D gene: .; CDR3 protein: CASSRFREYSSRTNEKLFF; CDR3 DNA: TGTGCCAGCAGTCGATTCCGGGAGTACTCATCTCGAACTAATGAAAAACTGTTTTTT
clone size: .; V gene: TRBV5-5; J gene: TRBJ1-2; D gene: .; CDR3 protein: CASSLTTGITIYGYTF; CDR3 DNA: TGTGCCAGCAGCTTGACCACAGGGATAACTATCTATGGCTACACCTTC
clone size: .; V gene: TRBV5-1; J gene: TRBJ2-3; D gene: TRBD2; CDR3 protein: CASSLGLARDTQYF; CDR3 DNA: TGCGCCAGCAGCTTGGGACTAGCAAGAGATACGCAGTATTTT
clone size: few; V gene: TRBV6-2/TRBV6-3; J gene: TRBJ1-2; D gene: TRBD1; CDR3 protein: CASSYQSGQGIYGYTF; CDR3 DNA: TGTGCCAGCAGTTACCAATCAGGACAGGGGATATATGGCTACACCTTC
clone size: .; V gene: TRBV15; J gene: TRBJ1-4; D gene: .; CDR3 protein: CATSRTRQSNEKLFF; CDR3 DNA: TGTGCCACCAGCAGGACCAGACAATCTAATGAAAAACTGTTTTTT
clone size: .; V gene: TRBV5-1; J gene: TRBJ2-3; D gene: .; CDR3 protein: CASSALAASYTDTQYF; CDR3 DNA: TGCGCCAGCAGCGCTTTAGCGGCCTCCTACACAGATACGCAGTATTTT
clone size: once; V gene: TRBV6-2/TRBV6-3; J gene: TRBJ1-2; D gene: TRBD1; CDR3 protein: CASSLQGKSWGYTF; CDR3 DNA: TGTGCCAGCAGCCTACAGGGGAAATCTTGGGGCTACACCTTC
clone size: medium-sized; V gene: TRBV25-1; J gene: TRBJ1-4; D gene: TRBD1; CDR3 protein: CASSELQGKYNEKLFF; CDR3 DNA: TGTGCCAGCAGTGAATTACAGGGGAAATACAATGAAAAACTGTTTTTT
clone size: few; V gene: TRBV19; J gene: TRBJ1-5; D gene: TRBD1; CDR3 protein: CASSPKDRGSNQPQHF; CDR3 DNA: TGTGCCAGTAGTCCTAAAGACAGGGGAAGCAATCAGCCCCAGCATTTT
clone size: .; V gene: TRBV5-4; J gene: TRBJ1-2; D gene: .; CDR3 protein: CASSLDSRGYTF; CDR3 DNA: TGTGCCAGCAGCCTGGACAGCCGTGGCTACACCTTC
clone size: .; V gene: TRBV7-9; J gene: TRBJ1-1; D gene: .; CDR3 protein: CASSLRGADTEAFF; CDR3 DNA: TGTGCCAGCAGCCTCCGTGGGGCTGACACTGAAGCTTTCTTT